This T cell receptor beta chain derives from a study of T cell responses to AZD1222 COVID-19 vaccine (dated by TCRdb to about 2021). About the full investigation: Because spike-specific TCR depth and breadth did not differ between the two schedules, AZD1222 recipients who got a second dose at roughly 4 weeks were pooled with those who got a second dose at roughly 12 weeks. TCR sequencing covered about 230 trial participants: about 210 given two doses of AZD1222 and around 26 given two doses of MenACWY control vaccine. Trial participants were enrolled into age subgroups of 18-55, 56-69 and 70-plus years, which contained about 150, 28 and 57 TCR-sequenced participants, respectively. General findings and caveats noted by the study authors: The whole spike protein was spanned by vaccine-associated CD4 TCRs, and dominant responses were seen in regions 160-218 and 743-854. A significant rise in spike-specific TCR breadth and depth was observed after two AZD1222 doses relative to day 0 and relative to MenACWY recipients. Conclusions about previously exposed vaccinees are limited because only six or seven AZD1222 recipients were SARS-CoV-2 seropositive at baseline. In the small 56-69-year group, the increase in depth fell short of significance, most likely because of low power. Because no day 14 peak-response samples were available, the repertoires could be characterized only after the peak T cell response. Most participants were white British and females outnumbered males, and the authors suggested that clonal diversity may have been underestimated. Reportedly, almost half of the unique spike-specific TCRs recognized epitopes lying outside the regions that are mutated in the B.1.351 and B.1.1.7 variants.

The CDR3 regions of human TCRbeta chains were analyzed by immunosequencing. Regarding the original processing steps: TCRs in the repertoires were matched against a reference library of SARS-CoV-2-specific TCRs that had been generated with the MIRA antigen-specificity platform. Breadth was defined as the fraction of unique TCRs that were SARS-CoV-2-associated, and depth was defined as the fraction of total T cells that were SARS-CoV-2-associated. Each spike-specific TCR was assigned to its reactive spike region and to a CD4 or CD8 class using the MIRA data. Log10-transformed breadth and depth values were compared by one-way ANOVA with Sidak's multiple comparisons tests. The clones in this table, taken by TCRdb from immuneACCESS, are in-frame only. Not every clone is retained; where verified, under half of the shortfall comes from an unresolved V gene, and the cause of the rest is unknown. The V and J calls and clone size were taken over from that table, and D and trimming were inferred from the DNA. The sample records approximately 60,000 clones, about 86% of which are singletons. The ten largest clones add up to over 15% of the sample.

The sample's time point label, decoded: baseline before first vaccination. The vaccinee samples were drawn from two UK trials, COV001 and COV002, one of which was a single-blind randomized controlled phase 2/3 trial testing AZD1222 (ChAdOx1 nCoV-19) in healthy adults. For TCRbeta chain sequencing, PBMC samples from trial participants were taken at day 0 and at day 28 after the second dose. Worth noting for this clone: Its antigen has not been determined. Base qualities are not at hand, and no much larger clone is one base apart.

Trimming costs V 3 bases and J 8 bases, and their ends lie 10 bases apart. The CDR3 contains 12 residues, cysteine and phenylalanine counted. The retained sequence is limited to the CDR3, 36 bases, with the frame set at the first base. The source material was peripheral blood, sampled on day 0 of AZD1222 vaccination. The rearrangement combines TRBV12-3 or TRBV12-4 with TRBJ1-1; the D gene cannot be resolved reliably. This TCR was sampled from an adult in good health. The CDR3 region has the sequence CASSFSPREAFF. The sequenced DNA is TGTGCCAGCAGTTTCAGTCCGCGCGAAGCTTTCTTT.